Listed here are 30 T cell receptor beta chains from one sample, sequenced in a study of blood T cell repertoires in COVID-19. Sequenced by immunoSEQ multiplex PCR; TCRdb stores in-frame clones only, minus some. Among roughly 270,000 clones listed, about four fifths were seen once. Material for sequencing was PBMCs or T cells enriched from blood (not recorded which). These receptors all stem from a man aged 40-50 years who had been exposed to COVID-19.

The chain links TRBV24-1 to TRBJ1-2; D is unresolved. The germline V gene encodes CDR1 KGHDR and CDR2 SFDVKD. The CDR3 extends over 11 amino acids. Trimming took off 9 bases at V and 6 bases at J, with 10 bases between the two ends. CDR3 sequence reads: CATRGPDGYTF. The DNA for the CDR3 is TGTGCCACCCGGGGTCCGGATGGCTACACCTTC.

DNA for the CDR3: TGCAGCGCCGAAGGACAGTTGGCAGATACGCAGTATTTT. It yields the protein CSAEGQLADTQYF. This chain connects TRBV29-1 to TRBJ2-3, with a weak D call TRBD1 (6 bases). The CDR3 consists of 13 residues. Germline CDR1 reads SQVTM; CDR2 reads ANQGSEA. Trimming cost V 7 bases and J 4 bases, with 15 bases left between them.

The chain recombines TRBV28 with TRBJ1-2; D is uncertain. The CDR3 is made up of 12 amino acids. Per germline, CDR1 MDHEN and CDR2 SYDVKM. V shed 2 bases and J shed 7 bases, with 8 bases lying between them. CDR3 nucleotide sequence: TGTGCCAGCAGTTTACCGGGAGCTGGCTACACCTTC. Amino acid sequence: CASSLPGAGYTF.

The chain's CDR3 is CASSLIVLHEQFF. The CDR3, as DNA: TGTGCCAGCAGCTTAATAGTACTCCATGAGCAGTTCTTC. The chain employs TRBV7-6 and TRBJ2-1; D ambiguous. Germline lookup yields CDR1 SGHVS and CDR2 FNYEAQ. The germline V and J ends were trimmed by 2 bases and 8 bases, with 10 bases remaining between them. This CDR3 spans 13 amino acids.

The CDR3 sequence is CASSIDLEPSTGRTKNIQYF. CDR3 DNA sequence: TGTGCCAGTAGTATAGACCTAGAACCTTCGACAGGGAGAACCAAAAACATTCAGTACTTC. The chain combines TRBV19 with TRBJ2-4; 7 nucleotides align to TRBD1. V shed 0 bases, J shed 2 bases, and the junction held 16 bases outside the gene matches. The CDR3 runs 20 residues. Germline-derived CDR1 and CDR2 are LNHDA and SQIVND (reference sequence). The whole variable domain, filled in from reference TRBV19 and TRBJ2-4, reads DGGITQSPKYLFRKEGQNVTLSCEQNLNHDAMYWYRQDPGQGLRLIYYSQIVNDFQKGDIAEGYSVSREKKESFPLTVTSAQKNPTAFYLCASSIDLEPSTGRTKNIQYFGAGTRLSVL.

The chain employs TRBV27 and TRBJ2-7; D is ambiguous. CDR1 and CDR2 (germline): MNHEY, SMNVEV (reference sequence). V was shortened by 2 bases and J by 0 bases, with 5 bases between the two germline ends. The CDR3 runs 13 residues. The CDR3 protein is CASSLTSSYEQYF. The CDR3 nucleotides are TGTGCCAGCAGTTTAACCAGCTCCTACGAGCAGTACTTC.

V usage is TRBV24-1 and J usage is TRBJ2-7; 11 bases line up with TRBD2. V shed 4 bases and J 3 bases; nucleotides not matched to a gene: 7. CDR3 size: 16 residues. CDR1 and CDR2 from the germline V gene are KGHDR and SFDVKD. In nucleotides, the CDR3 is TGTGCCACCAGTGACACCGGGACTAGCGGACGCTACGAGCAGTACTTC. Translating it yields CATSDTGTSGRYEQYF.

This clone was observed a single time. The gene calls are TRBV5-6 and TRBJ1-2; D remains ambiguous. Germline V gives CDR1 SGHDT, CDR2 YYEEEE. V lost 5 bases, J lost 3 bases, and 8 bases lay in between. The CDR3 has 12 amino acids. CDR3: CASRQIYYGYTF. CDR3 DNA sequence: TGTGCCAGCAGACAAATTTACTATGGCTACACCTTC. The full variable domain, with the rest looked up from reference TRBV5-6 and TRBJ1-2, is DAGVTQSPTHLIKTRGQQVTLRCSPKSGHDTVSWYQQALGQGPQFIFQYYEEEERQRGNFPDRFSGHQFPNYSSELNVNALLLGDSALYLCASRQIYYGYTFGSGTRLTVV.

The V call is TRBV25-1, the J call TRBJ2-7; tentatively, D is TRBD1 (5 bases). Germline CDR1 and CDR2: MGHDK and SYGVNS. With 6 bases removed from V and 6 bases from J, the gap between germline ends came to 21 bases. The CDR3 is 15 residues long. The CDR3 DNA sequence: TGTGCCAGCAGGGAAACGACTTCCAGAAGGGGCGAGCAGTACTTC. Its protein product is CASRETTSRRGEQYF.

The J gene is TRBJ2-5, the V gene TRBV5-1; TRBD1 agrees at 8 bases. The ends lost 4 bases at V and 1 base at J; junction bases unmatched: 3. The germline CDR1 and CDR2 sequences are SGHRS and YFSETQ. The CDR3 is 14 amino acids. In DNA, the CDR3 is TGCGCCAGCAGCCAGGGGGCGTTCCAAGAGACCCAGTACTTC. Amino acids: CASSQGAFQETQYF.

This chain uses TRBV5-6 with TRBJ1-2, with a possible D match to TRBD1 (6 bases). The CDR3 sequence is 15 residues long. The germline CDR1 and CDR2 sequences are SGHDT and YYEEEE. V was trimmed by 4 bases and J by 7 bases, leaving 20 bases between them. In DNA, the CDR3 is TGTGCCAGCAGCCCACCGTTACAGGGTACGAGTGGCTACACCTTC. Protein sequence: CASSPPLQGTSGYTF.

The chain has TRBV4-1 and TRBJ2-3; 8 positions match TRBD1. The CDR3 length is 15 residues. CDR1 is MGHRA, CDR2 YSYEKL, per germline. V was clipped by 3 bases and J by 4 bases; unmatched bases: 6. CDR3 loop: CASSQQGALADTQYF. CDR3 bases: TGCGCCAGCAGCCAGCAGGGGGCATTAGCAGATACGCAGTATTTT.

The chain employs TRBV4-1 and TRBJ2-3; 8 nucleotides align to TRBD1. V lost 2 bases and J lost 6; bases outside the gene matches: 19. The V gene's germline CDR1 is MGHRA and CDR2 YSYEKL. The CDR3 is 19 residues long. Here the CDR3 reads CASSQSVGSGQAQRDTQYF. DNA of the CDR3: TGCGCCAGCAGCCAATCAGTCGGCTCGGGACAGGCCCAAAGGGATACGCAGTATTTT.

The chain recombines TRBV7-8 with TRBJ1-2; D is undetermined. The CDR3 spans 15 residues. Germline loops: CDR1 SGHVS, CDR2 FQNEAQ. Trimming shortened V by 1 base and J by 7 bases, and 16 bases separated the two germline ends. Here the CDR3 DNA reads TGTGCCAGCAGCTTAGGAGGTCGGGAGTACTCTGGCTACACCTTC. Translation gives CASSLGGREYSGYTF.

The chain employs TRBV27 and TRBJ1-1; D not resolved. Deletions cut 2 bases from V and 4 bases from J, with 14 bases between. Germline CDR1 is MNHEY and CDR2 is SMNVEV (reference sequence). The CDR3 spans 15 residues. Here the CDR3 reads CASSLRFRLGTEAFF. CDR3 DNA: TGTGCCAGCAGTTTAAGGTTCAGGTTGGGCACTGAAGCTTTCTTT.

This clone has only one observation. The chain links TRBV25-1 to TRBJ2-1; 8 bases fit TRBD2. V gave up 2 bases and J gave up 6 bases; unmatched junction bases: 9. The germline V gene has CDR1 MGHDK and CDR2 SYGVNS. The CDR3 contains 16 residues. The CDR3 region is CASSEPGGVRGNEQFF. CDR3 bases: TGTGCCAGCAGTGAACCGGGAGGGGTACGGGGCAATGAGCAGTTCTTC.

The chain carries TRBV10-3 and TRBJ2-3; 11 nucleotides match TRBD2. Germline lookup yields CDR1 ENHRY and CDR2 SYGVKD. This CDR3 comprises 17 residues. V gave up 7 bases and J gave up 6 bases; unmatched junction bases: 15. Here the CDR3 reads CAIMGSTSGKSSDTQYF. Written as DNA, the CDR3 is TGTGCCATCATGGGCTCGACTAGCGGGAAGAGTAGCGATACGCAGTATTTT.

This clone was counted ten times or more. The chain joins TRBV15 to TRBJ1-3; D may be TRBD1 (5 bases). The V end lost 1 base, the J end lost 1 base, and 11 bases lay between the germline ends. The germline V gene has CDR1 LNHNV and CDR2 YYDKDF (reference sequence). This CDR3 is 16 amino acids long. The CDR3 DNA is TGTGCCACCAGCAGAGTTGTGGGGGGGTCTGGAAACACCATATATTTT. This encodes CATSRVVGGSGNTIYF.

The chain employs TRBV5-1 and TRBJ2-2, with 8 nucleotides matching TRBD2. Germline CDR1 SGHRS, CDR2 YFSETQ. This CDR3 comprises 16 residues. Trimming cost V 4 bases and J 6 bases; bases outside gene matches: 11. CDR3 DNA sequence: TGCGCCAGCAGCCAGACTAGCGCGCGGAGGGCCGGGGAGCTGTTTTTT. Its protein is CASSQTSARRAGELFF.

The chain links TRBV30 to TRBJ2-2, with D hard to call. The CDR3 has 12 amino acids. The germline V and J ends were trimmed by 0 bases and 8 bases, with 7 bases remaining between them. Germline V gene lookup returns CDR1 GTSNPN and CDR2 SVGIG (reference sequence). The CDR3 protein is CAWSVSVGELFF. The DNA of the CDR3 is TGTGCCTGGAGTGTATCGGTGGGGGAGCTGTTTTTT.

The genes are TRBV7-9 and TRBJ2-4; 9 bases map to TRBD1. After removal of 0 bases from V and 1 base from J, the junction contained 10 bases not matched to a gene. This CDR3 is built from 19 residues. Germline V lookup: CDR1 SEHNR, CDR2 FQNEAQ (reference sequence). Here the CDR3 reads CASSLAPIGTGRAKNIQYF. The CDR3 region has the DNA TGTGCCAGCAGCTTAGCCCCAATTGGGACAGGGAGGGCCAAAAACATTCAGTACTTC.

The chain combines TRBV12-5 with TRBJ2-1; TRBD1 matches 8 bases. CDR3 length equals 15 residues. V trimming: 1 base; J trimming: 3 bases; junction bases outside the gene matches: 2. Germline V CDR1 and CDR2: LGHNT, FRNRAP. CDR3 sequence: CASGLGQGNYNEQFF. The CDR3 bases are TGTGCTAGTGGTTTGGGACAGGGGAACTACAATGAGCAGTTCTTC. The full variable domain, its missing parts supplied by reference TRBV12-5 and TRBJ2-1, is DARVTQTPRHKVTEMGQEVTMRCQPILGHNTVFWYRQTMMQGLELLAYFRNRAPLDDSGMPKDRFSAEMPDATLATLKIQPSEPRDSAVYFCASGLGQGNYNEQFFGPGTRLTVL.

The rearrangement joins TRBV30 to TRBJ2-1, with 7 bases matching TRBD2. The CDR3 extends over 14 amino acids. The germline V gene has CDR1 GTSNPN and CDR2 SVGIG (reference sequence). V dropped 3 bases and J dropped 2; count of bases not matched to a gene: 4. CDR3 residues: CAWRASGTYNEQFF. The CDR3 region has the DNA TGTGCCTGGAGGGCTAGCGGAACCTACAATGAGCAGTTCTTC.

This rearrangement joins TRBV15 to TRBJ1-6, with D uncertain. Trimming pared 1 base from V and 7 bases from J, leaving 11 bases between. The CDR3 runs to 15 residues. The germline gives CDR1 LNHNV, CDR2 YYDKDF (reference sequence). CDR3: CATSRGRVTNSPLHF. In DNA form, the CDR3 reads TGTGCCACCAGCAGAGGTCGAGTCACGAATTCACCCCTCCACTTT.

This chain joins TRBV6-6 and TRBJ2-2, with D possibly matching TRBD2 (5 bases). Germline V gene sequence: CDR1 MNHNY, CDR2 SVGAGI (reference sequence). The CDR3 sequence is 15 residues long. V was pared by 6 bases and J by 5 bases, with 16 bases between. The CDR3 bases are TGTGCCAGCAGGAGAGCGGAAATTAATACCGGGGAGCTGTTTTTT. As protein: CASRRAEINTGELFF.

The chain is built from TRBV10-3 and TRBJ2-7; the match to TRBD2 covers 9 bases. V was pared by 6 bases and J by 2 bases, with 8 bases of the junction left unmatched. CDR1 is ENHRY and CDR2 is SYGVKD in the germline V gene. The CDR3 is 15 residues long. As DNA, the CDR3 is TGTGCCATCAGCGAAACCATAGCGGGAGCCTACGAGCAGTACTTC. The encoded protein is CAISETIAGAYEQYF.

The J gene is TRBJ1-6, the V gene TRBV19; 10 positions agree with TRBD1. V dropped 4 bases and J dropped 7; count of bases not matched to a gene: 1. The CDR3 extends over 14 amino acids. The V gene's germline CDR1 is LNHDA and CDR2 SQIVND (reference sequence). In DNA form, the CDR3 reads TGTGCCAGTAGTAGGGGACAGGGGAATTCACCCCTCCACTTT. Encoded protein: CASSRGQGNSPLHF.

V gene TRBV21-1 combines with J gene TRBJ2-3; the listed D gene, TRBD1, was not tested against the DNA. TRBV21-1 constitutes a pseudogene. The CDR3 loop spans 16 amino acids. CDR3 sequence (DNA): TGTGCCAGCCCCAAGACAGGGGGCAGCACCGCAGATACGCAGTATTTT. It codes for CASPKTGGSTADTQYF.

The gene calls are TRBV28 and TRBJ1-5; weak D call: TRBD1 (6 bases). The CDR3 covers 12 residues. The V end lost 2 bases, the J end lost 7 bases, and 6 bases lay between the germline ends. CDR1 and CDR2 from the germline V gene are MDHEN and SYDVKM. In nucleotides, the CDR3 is TGTGCCAGCAGTTTAAGGGGGCAGCCCCAGCATTTT. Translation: CASSLRGQPQHF.

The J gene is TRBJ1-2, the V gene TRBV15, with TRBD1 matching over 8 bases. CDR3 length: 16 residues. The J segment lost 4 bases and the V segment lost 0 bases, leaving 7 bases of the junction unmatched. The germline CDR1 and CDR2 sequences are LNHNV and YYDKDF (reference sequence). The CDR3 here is CATSRDWSQGAYGYTF. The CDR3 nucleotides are TGTGCCACCAGCAGAGATTGGTCGCAGGGGGCCTATGGCTACACCTTC.